This T cell receptor beta chain emerged from a study of cytomegalovirus exposure and HLA in healthy donors. Study observations and caveats: In vitro experiments confirmed that a few CMV-associated chains were specific for CMV antigens.

About this clone itself: Its antigen is not known.

The method was immunoSEQ multiplex PCR; TCRdb's version includes in-frame clones alone and lacks a portion of them. The sample yields tens of thousands of clones, 94% seen once. The V end lost 3 bases, the J end lost 5 bases, and 10 bases lay between the germline ends. Germline V gene sequence: CDR1 MGHDK, CDR2 SYGVNS. The CDR3 has 14 amino acids. This chain joins TRBV25-1 and TRBJ1-4; D ambiguous. The TCR comes from a man between 18 and 29 years old in good health and CMV-seropositive. The sequenced sample was PBMCs. The chain's CDR3 is CASSESHQNEKLFF. As DNA, the CDR3 is TGTGCCAGCAGTGAGTCACACCAGAATGAAAAACTGTTTTTT.